This T cell receptor (beta chain) was documented in a study of breast tumors, draining lymph nodes, adjacent tissues. TCRdb processed the multiplex PCR reads anew with MiXCR; each CDR3 protein has one entry. Of under 250,000 distinct CDR3 sequences listed, about 30% are singletons. Axillary draining lymph nodes of breast cancer patients supplied the node samples. Findings and caveats of the study: Tumor repertoires ranked between lymph nodes and nontumor tissue in diversity, with V and J gene preferences.

CDR1 is SGHRS, CDR2 YFSETQ, per germline. V lost 4 bases and J 7 bases, leaving 18 bases between the germline ends. The CDR3 has 15 amino acids. This clonotype was counted at least ten times. Its antigen remains unknown. Sample: axillary lymph node tissue. The clonotype originates from a female donor with breast cancer. Some clones in this sample may be carry-over from other donors' samples. The chain joins TRBV5-1 to TRBJ2-1; D might be TRBD1 (6 bases). This chain's CDR3 is CASSRPTTGWNEQFF. The CDR3 DNA is TGCGCCAGCAGCCGCCCGACGACAGGCTGGAATGAGCAGTTCTTC. Drawing the rest from reference TRBV5-1 and TRBJ2-1, the complete variable domain is KAGVTQTPRYLIKTRGQQVTLSCSPISGHRSVSWYQQTPGQGLQFLFEYFSETQRNKGNFPGRFSGRQFSNSRSEMNVSTLELGDSALYLCASSRPTTGWNEQFFGPGTRLTVL.